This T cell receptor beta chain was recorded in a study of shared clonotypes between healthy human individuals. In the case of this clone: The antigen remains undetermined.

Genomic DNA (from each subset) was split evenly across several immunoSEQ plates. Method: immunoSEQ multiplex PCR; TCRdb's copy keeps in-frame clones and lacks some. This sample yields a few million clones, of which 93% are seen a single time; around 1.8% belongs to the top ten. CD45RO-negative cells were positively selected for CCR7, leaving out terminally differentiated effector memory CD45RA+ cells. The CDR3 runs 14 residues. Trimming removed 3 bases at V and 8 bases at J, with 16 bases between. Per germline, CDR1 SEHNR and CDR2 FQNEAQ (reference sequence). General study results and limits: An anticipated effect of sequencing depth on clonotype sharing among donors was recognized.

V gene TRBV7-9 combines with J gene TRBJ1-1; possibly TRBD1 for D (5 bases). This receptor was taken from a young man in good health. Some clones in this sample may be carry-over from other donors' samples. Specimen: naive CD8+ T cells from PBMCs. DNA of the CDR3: TGTGCCAGCAGCTTCAGCGAAGGTCGACAGGAAGCTTTCTTT. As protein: CASSFSEGRQEAFF.